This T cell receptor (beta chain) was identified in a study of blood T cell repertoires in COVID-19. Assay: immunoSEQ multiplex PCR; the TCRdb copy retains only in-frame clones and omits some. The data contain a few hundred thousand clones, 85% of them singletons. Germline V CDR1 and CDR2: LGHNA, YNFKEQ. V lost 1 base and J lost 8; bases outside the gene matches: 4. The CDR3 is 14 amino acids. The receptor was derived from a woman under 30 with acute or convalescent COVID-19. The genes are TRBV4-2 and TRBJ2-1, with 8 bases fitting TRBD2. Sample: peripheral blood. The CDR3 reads CASSQAGGFYEQFF. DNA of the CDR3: TGTGCCAGCAGCCAAGCGGGAGGGTTTTATGAGCAGTTCTTC.